These 17 T cell receptor beta chains were sequenced from one sample in a study of breast tumors, draining lymph nodes, adjacent tissues. TCRdb reprocessed the multiplex PCR reads via MiXCR and lists one record per CDR3 protein. The sample includes about 120,000 distinct CDR3 sequences, about 20% seen only once; the top ten take less than 4.5%. Samples came from axillary lymph nodes draining the breast cancer. The sequenced sample consisted of axillary lymph node tissue. The receptor source for this set is a female donor with breast cancer. Some clones in this sample may be carry-over from other donors' samples.

This clonotype was recorded many times. The rearrangement uses TRBV7-9 and TRBJ2-3; TRBD1 is a possible D gene (6 bases). The CDR3 has 13 residues. In germline, CDR1 is SEHNR, CDR2 FQNEAQ (reference sequence). The V gene lost 9 bases and the J gene lost 6 bases, with 16 bases spanning the gap. The DNA for the CDR3 is TGTGCCAGTAACCGACAGGTTGAGGATACGCAGTATTTT. Its translation is CASNRQVEDTQYF.

This clonotype was seen repeatedly, ten times or more. The chain carries TRBV12-3 or TRBV12-4 and TRBJ1-2; 7 bases fit TRBD1. The ends lost 6 bases at V and 12 bases at J; junction bases unmatched: 10. This CDR3 region has 12 residues. CDR3 protein: CASRGGQAGDTF. CDR3 nucleotide sequence: TGTGCCAGCAGGGGAGGACAGGCAGGCGACACCTTC.

About this clonotype: Its ends do not fully match the called genes, so a read error is possible. V and J are TRBV3-1 and TRBJ1-6, with TRBD1 matching over 7 bases. This CDR3 is built from 15 residues. CDR1 and CDR2 from the germline V gene are LGHDT and YNNKEL (reference sequence). For the CDR3, the DNA is TGTGTCAGCAGCCAAAGGGGACAGAATAATTCACCCCTCCACTTT. This sequence encodes CVSSQRGQNNSPLHF. Variable domain in full (rest from reference TRBV3-1 and TRBJ1-6): DTAVSQTPKYLVTQMGNDKSIKCEQNLGHDTMYWYKQDSKKFLKIMFSYNNKELIINETVPNRFSPKSPDKAHLNLHINSLELGDSAVYFCVSSQRGQNNSPLHFGNGTRLTVT.

To note about this clonotype: A single base separates this from a much larger clone, so it may be a read error. The gene calls are TRBV5-5 and TRBJ2-1; D is uncertain. Trimming took off 1 base at V and 5 bases at J, with 10 bases between the two ends. The CDR3 length is 14 residues. Germline V gives CDR1 SGHKS, CDR2 YYEKEE (reference sequence). The CDR3 sequence: CASSLSTAHNEQFF. The CDR3 DNA sequence: TGTGCCAGCAGCTTGTCGACTGCCCACAATGAGCAGTTCTTC. Using reference TRBV5-5 and TRBJ2-1 for the parts outside the CDR3, the full variable domain is DAGVTQSPTHLIKTRGQQVTLRCSPISGHKSVSWYQQVLGQGPQFIFQYYEKEERGRGNFPDRFSARQFPNYSSELNVNALLLGDSALYLCASSLSTAHNEQFFGPGTRLTVL.

Many counts were recorded for this clonotype. V usage is TRBV29-1 and J usage is TRBJ2-7; 9 positions match TRBD2. The CDR3 has 19 amino acids. Losses at the gene ends were 0 bases for V and 4 bases for J; bases not matched to a gene: 19. Per the germline V gene, CDR1 is SQVTM and CDR2 is ANQGSEA. The CDR3 nucleotides are TGCAGCGTTGAAGATGTCAGCCTGAGAGGGGCGGGAGGGCCTTACGAGCAGTACTTC. Translating gives CSVEDVSLRGAGGPYEQYF.

This clonotype occurred many times. The J gene is TRBJ1-4, the V gene TRBV12-3 or TRBV12-4; no reliable D call. There are 14 residues in the CDR3. The ends were cut back, 7 bases at V and 8 bases at J, with 17 bases in the middle. CDR3 residues: CASTPEGSPEKLFF. Written as DNA, the CDR3 is TGTGCCAGCACCCCGGAGGGATCCCCGGAAAAACTGTTTTTT.

The V gene is TRBV4-3, the J gene TRBJ1-4, with D possibly matching TRBD1 (6 bases). Deletions cut 3 bases from V and 10 bases from J, with 15 bases between. The CDR3 covers 14 residues. Germline CDR1 and CDR2: LGHNA and YSLEER. CDR3 nucleotide sequence: TGCGCCAGCAGCCAGGGACAAGGGGAAGGAAAACTGTTTTTT. Translated: CASSQGQGEGKLFF.

Ten or more counts support this clonotype. The chain links TRBV7-9 to TRBJ2-5; 7 bases align to TRBD1. Germline V gene sequence: CDR1 SEHNR, CDR2 FQNEAQ (reference sequence). The CDR3 totals 14 residues. J lost 2 bases, V lost 5 bases, and 5 bases had no gene match. This chain's CDR3 is CASSDRDRQETQYF. The CDR3 DNA sequence: TGTGCCAGCAGCGACCGGGACAGACAAGAGACCCAGTACTTC.

The CDR3 nucleotides are TGTGCCAGCAACCCACTAACAGGGCCCGACACAGATACGCAGTATTTT. Encoded protein: CASNPLTGPDTDTQYF. The chain combines TRBV27 with TRBJ2-3; TRBD1 is a possible D gene (6 bases). The CDR3 spans 16 residues. CDR1 and CDR2 (germline): MNHEY, SMNVEV (reference sequence). Trimming took off 7 bases at V and 2 bases at J, with 19 bases between the two ends.

This clonotype was seen at least ten times. This chain uses TRBV7-2 with TRBJ2-7, with 9 positions matching TRBD2. CDR1 is SGHTA, CDR2 FQGNSA, per germline. This CDR3 is 15 amino acids long. The junction had 8 bases not matched to a gene; V was cut back by 4 bases and J by 4 bases. CDR3 loop: CASSSWGSGSYEQYF. CDR3 coding DNA: TGTGCCAGCAGCTCCTGGGGTAGCGGGAGTTACGAGCAGTACTTC. The full variable domain, in which reference TRBV7-2 and TRBJ2-7 provide the parts outside the CDR3, is GAGVSQSPSNKVTEKGKDVELRCDPISGHTALYWYRQSLGQGLEFLIYFQGNSAPDKSGLPSDRFSAERTGGSVSTLTIQRTQQEDSAVYLCASSSWGSGSYEQYFGPGTRLTVT.

The table lists this clonotype with many counts. The DNA for the CDR3 is TGCAGTGCTAGAGTAACGGCAGGGGGCGTCATCCATAGCAATCAGCCCCAGCATTTT. Translation: CSARVTAGGVIHSNQPQHF. The genes are TRBV20-1 and TRBJ1-5, with 8 bases fitting TRBD1. This CDR3 has 19 amino acids. J was trimmed by 0 bases and V by 1 base; bases with no gene match: 14. The germline CDR1 and CDR2 sequences are DFQATT and SNEGSKA (reference sequence).

This clonotype was recorded many times. The V gene is TRBV29-1, the J gene TRBJ2-3, with TRBD2 matching 8 bases. The CDR3 loop spans 18 amino acids. Germline-derived CDR1 and CDR2 are SQVTM and ANQGSEA. V dropped 0 bases and J dropped 0; count of bases not matched to a gene: 11. CDR3 protein: CSVEDLSGASYSTDTQYF. The DNA for the CDR3 is TGCAGCGTTGAAGATCTTAGCGGGGCAAGTTATAGCACAGATACGCAGTATTTT.

This clonotype has ten or more counts. The chain carries TRBV6-1 and TRBJ1-2; D may be TRBD1 (6 bases). This CDR3 contains 17 residues. With 7 bases removed from V and 1 base from J, the gap between germline ends came to 22 bases. CDR1 and CDR2 (germline): MNHNS, SASEGT. The CDR3 DNA sequence: TGTGCCAGCACACCCGGGGGGGCAGGGGCAATTAACTATGGCTACACCTTC. Its translation: CASTPGGAGAINYGYTF.

At least ten counts were recorded for this clonotype. CDR3 bases: TGCAGTGCTAGAGATTGGGGACAGGGGTTGATCCAGTACTTC. It codes for CSARDWGQGLIQYF. This chain links TRBV20-1 with TRBJ2-5; 10 bases fit TRBD1. The CDR3 has 14 amino acids. The V and J ends lost 0 bases and 10 bases, in that order; junction bases with no gene match: 8. The germline gives CDR1 DFQATT, CDR2 SNEGSKA (reference sequence).

This clonotype has ten or more counts. The V and J genes are TRBV4-1 and TRBJ2-2; 7 bases match TRBD2. This CDR3 has 17 residues. CDR1 and CDR2 (germline): MGHRA, YSYEKL. With V trimmed by 2 bases and J by 2 bases, 8 bases remained unmatched. The CDR3, as DNA: TGCGCCAGCAGCCAATCTTCACCGGGAGGTAACACCGGGGAGCTGTTTTTT. Protein product: CASSQSSPGGNTGELFF.

The rearrangement links TRBV28 to TRBJ2-3; 8 nucleotides line up with TRBD2. Germline V gene sequence: CDR1 MDHEN, CDR2 SYDVKM. The CDR3 is made up of 14 amino acids. V dropped 2 bases and J dropped 10; count of bases not matched to a gene: 8. Written as DNA, the CDR3 is TGTGCCAGCAGTTTAGTAGGCGGGAGGCCGCCGCAGTATTTT. This sequence encodes CASSLVGGRPPQYF.

In this sample, this clonotype turned up many times. This rearrangement joins TRBV5-1 to TRBJ2-1; no clear D. The CDR3 contains 14 residues. V shed 0 bases and J shed 5 bases, with 9 bases lying between them. CDR1 SGHRS and CDR2 YFSETQ come from the germline V gene. CDR3 in DNA: TGCGCCAGCAGCTTGGAACAGCACCACAATGAGCAGTTCTTC. Encoded protein: CASSLEQHHNEQFF.